This is a list of T cell receptor beta chains from one sample in a study of cytomegalovirus exposure and HLA in healthy donors. Sequenced by immunoSEQ multiplex PCR; TCRdb stores in-frame clones only, minus some. The sample has about 110,000 clones, 65% to 85% seen once. The sample comprised PBMCs. Source of these receptors: a man under 40 in good health and CMV-seronegative. Both conserved end residues are part of each CDR3. Fields, in order: V gene, D gene, J gene, clone size, CDR3 DNA, CDR3 protein. The D gene is left open where the match is weak. Clone size is stated in some rows and not others, as once, few, many or a class when expanded.

>TRBV7-2|-|TRBJ1-1|-
TGTGCCAGCAGCTTATGGGGGCTCAACACTGAAGCTTTCTTT
CASSLWGLNTEAFF
>TRBV9|-|TRBJ1-1|few
TGTGCCAGCAGCCAGAAAGGGGCCATGAACACTGAAGCTTTCTTT
CASSQKGAMNTEAFF
>TRBV30|-|TRBJ2-3|-
TGTGCCTGGAGTGGAGGGAATACGCAGTATTTT
CAWSGGNTQYF
>TRBV30|TRBD1|TRBJ1-1|-
TGTGCCTGGGACAGGGGGTATACTGAAGCTTTCTTT
CAWDRGYTEAFF
>TRBV2|TRBD2|TRBJ2-5|-
TGTGCCAGCAGTGCCCGACTAGCGGGGGCCGGCGAGACCCAGTACTTC
CASSARLAGAGETQYF
>TRBV28|-|TRBJ2-1|-
TGTGCCAGCAGTTCAAACAGGGTATCCTACAATGAGCAGTTCTTC
CASSSNRVSYNEQFF
>TRBV2|TRBD1|TRBJ2-3|-
TGTGTCAGCAGCGACAGGGTGGTTGGAGATACGCAGTATTTT
CVSSDRVVGDTQYF
>TRBV2|TRBD1|TRBJ2-7|-
TGTGCCAAGCGACAGGGGGCCGACGAGCAGTACTTC
CAKRQGADEQYF
>TRBV4-1|TRBD2|TRBJ2-3|-
TGCGCCAGCAGCCAAGGGCCCAGCGGGGGAGGCACAGATACGCAGTATTTT
CASSQGPSGGGTDTQYF
>TRBV4-1|TRBD2|TRBJ2-7|-
TGCGCCAGCAGCCACATAGACATGGGGCTAGCGGGACCTTACGAGCAGTACTTC
CASSHIDMGLAGPYEQYF
>TRBV6-1|TRBD2|TRBJ2-1|-
TGTGCCAGCAGTGTATATAGCGGGCTCTCCTACAATGAGCAGTTCTTC
CASSVYSGLSYNEQFF
>TRBV7-9|-|TRBJ2-1|-
TGTGCCAGCAGCTTAGCGTGGACTTTCTACAATGAGCAGTTCTTC
CASSLAWTFYNEQFF
>TRBV10-3|TRBD2|TRBJ2-7|-
TGTGCCATCAGCTCTAGGACTAGTTCAAGTTACGAGCAGTACTTC
CAISSRTSSSYEQYF
>TRBV6-5|TRBD1|TRBJ2-3|-
TGTGCCAGCAGTTACTCGAACACAGGGGGGCAGTATTTT
CASSYSNTGGQYF
>TRBV9|-|TRBJ2-7|once
TGTGCCAGCAGCCCGGGTCCCGGCTACTACGAGCAGTACTTC
CASSPGPGYYEQYF
>TRBV6-5|TRBD1|TRBJ1-1|-
TGTGCCAGCAGTTACCTACCAGGGGGCCGTAACACTGAAGCTTTCTTT
CASSYLPGGRNTEAFF
>TRBV6-5|TRBD1|TRBJ2-1|-
TGTGCCAGCAGTTACTCTAAGACAGGGGCTTACAATGAGCAGTTCTTC
CASSYSKTGAYNEQFF
>TRBV7-2|TRBD2|TRBJ2-1|-
TGTGCCAGCAGCCCGACGGGGGGGCCTTACAATGAGCAGTTCTTC
CASSPTGGPYNEQFF
>TRBV7-9|TRBD1|TRBJ1-2|-
TGTGCCAGCAGCCCAGGACCCCGGGACAGGGTCCGGGGCTACACCTTC
CASSPGPRDRVRGYTF
>TRBV30|-|TRBJ1-2|-
TGTGCCTGGAGTGTTGGGCTGGCCTATGGCTACACCTTC
CAWSVGLAYGYTF
>TRBV11-3|-|TRBJ2-3|-
TGTGCCAGCAGCGACTCGGGAGAGGGCACAGATACGCAGTATTTT
CASSDSGEGTDTQYF
>TRBV29-1|TRBD2|TRBJ2-3|-
TGCAGCGTGGAACATATAGCGGGGGGTAGTACAGATACGCAGTATTTT
CSVEHIAGGSTDTQYF
>TRBV4-2|-|TRBJ2-4|-
TGTGCCAGCAGCCAAAGCCCTGAAAACATTCAGTACTTC
CASSQSPENIQYF
>TRBV27|TRBD1|TRBJ1-6|once
TGTGCCAGCACCCCGGACAGGGGGCGTTCACCCCTCCACTTT
CASTPDRGRSPLHF
>TRBV6-5|TRBD1|TRBJ2-7|-
TGTGCCAGCAGGTCGGACAGGGGTCACGAGCAGTACTTC
CASRSDRGHEQYF
>TRBV14|TRBD1|TRBJ1-1|-
TGTGCCAGCGCCCTGGGACAGGGGGGCACTGAAGCTTTCTTT
CASALGQGGTEAFF
>TRBV19|-|TRBJ1-1|-
TGTGCCAGTAGCCTAACGGCAGGGGAATTAGCTTTCTTT
CASSLTAGELAFF
>TRBV4-1|TRBD1|TRBJ2-7|-
TGCGCCAGCAGCCAACCCGGGACAGGGGACGAGCAGTACTTC
CASSQPGTGDEQYF
>TRBV30|TRBD2|TRBJ2-1|-
TGTGCCTGGAGTACCGGGACTAGCTCAGGCAATGAGCAGTTCTTC
CAWSTGTSSGNEQFF
>TRBV4-2|-|TRBJ1-1|-
TGTGCCAGCAGCCAAGATCCCCACAGGGAGAACACTGAAGCTTTCTTT
CASSQDPHRENTEAFF
>TRBV2|-|TRBJ2-1|-
TGTGCCAGCAGTGGCGTAATAGCTTTCGATGAGCAGTTCTTC
CASSGVIAFDEQFF
>TRBV10-2|-|TRBJ2-7|-
TGCGCCAGCAGTGAGAGGGGCCCGTACGAGCAGTACTTC
CASSERGPYEQYF
>TRBV13|TRBD1|TRBJ2-5|-
TGTGCCAGCAGCCTACAGGGGGGCCAAGAGACCCAGTACTTC
CASSLQGGQETQYF
>TRBV6-5|-|TRBJ2-7|-
TGTGCCAGCAGCCGGACAGATTTAGGGTATGAGCAGTACTTC
CASSRTDLGYEQYF
>TRBV6-5|-|TRBJ2-3|-
TGTGCCAGCAGTTTTCAGGGGCGATTAGATACGCAGTATTTT
CASSFQGRLDTQYF
>TRBV5-4|TRBD2|TRBJ2-1|-
TGTGCCAGCAGATACCCGGGACTAGCCTACAATGAGCAGTTCTTC
CASRYPGLAYNEQFF
>TRBV19|TRBD1|TRBJ2-1|-
TGTGCCACTCAAGACAGGGAGTACAATGAGCAGTTCTTC
CATQDREYNEQFF
>TRBV5-1|-|TRBJ2-7|-
TGCGCCAGCAGCTCTAAGGGACTGAGTTTCCCGCGGTCCTACGAGCAGTACTTC
CASSSKGLSFPRSYEQYF
>TRBV9|TRBD1|TRBJ1-2|once
TGTGCCAGCAGGGGGGACAGGGGCGTAACGAACTATGGCTACACCTTC
CASRGDRGVTNYGYTF
>TRBV28|-|TRBJ1-5|few
TGTGCCACCCAAGGCGGCGGCCATAGCAATCAGCCCCAGCATTTT
CATQGGGHSNQPQHF
>TRBV6-5|TRBD1|TRBJ2-3|once
TGTGCCACCATGGACAGGGGCAGGCCAGATACGCAGTATTTT
CATMDRGRPDTQYF
>TRBV5-1|-|TRBJ2-5|once
TGCGCCAGCGATCTCGGCGGAGGAGAGACCCAGTACTTC
CASDLGGGETQYF
>TRBV30|TRBD1|TRBJ1-4|-
TGTGCCTGGAGTCCCGGGACAGCGTATGAAAAACTGTTTTTT
CAWSPGTAYEKLFF